Each of the 23 T cell receptor beta chains below was sequenced from the same sample in a study of blood T cell repertoires in COVID-19. Using immunoSEQ multiplex PCR, the repertoire was profiled, and TCRdb retains in-frame clones only, with some absent. The sample has around 140,000 clones; about 70% are singletons. Material for sequencing was peripheral blood. All receptors derive from a woman in her sixties or seventies with acute or convalescent COVID-19.

The chain employs TRBV11-2 and TRBJ2-1; TRBD1 is a possible D gene (6 bases). The CDR3 spans 13 residues. CDR1 and CDR2 from the germline V gene are SGHAT and FQNNGV. V dropped 0 bases and J dropped 7 bases, with 7 bases sitting between them. The CDR3 DNA reads as TGTGCCAGCAGCTTAGAGCAGGGGAATGAGCAGTTCTTC. It specifies CASSLEQGNEQFF.

V usage is TRBV10-3 and J usage is TRBJ2-3, with TRBD2 matching 10 bases. Trimming at V came to 8 bases and at J to 2 bases, leaving 4 bases not matched to a gene. Germline values: CDR1 ENHRY, CDR2 SYGVKD. This CDR3 is built from 14 residues. DNA of the CDR3: TGTGCCATCCGGACTAGCGGAGCCACAGATACGCAGTATTTT. It codes for CAIRTSGATDTQYF.

This clone appeared a single time. The rearrangement joins TRBV2 to TRBJ1-5; the D gene is possibly TRBD1 (5 bases). This CDR3 comprises 16 residues. The germline CDR1 and CDR2 sequences are SNHLY and FYNNEI. Trimming removed 2 bases at V and 1 base at J, with 12 bases between. The CDR3 here is CASSELGPGSNQPQHF. CDR3 DNA sequence: TGTGCCAGCAGTGAATTGGGGCCAGGCAGCAATCAGCCCCAGCATTTT.

The chain combines TRBV20-1 with TRBJ2-1, with 9 bases matching TRBD2. Unmatched junction bases numbered 13, after V lost 3 bases and J lost 10 bases. This CDR3 has 15 residues. Germline V lookup: CDR1 DFQATT, CDR2 SNEGSKA (reference sequence). The CDR3 DNA is TGCAGTGCTAGTGCGGTATTAGCGGGAGACCAGGAGCAGTTCTTC. It is translated as CSASAVLAGDQEQFF.

The gene calls are TRBV27 and TRBJ1-2; D is perhaps TRBD1 (6 bases). The germline gives CDR1 MNHEY, CDR2 SMNVEV (reference sequence). V shed 2 bases and J shed 8 bases, with 12 bases lying between them. The CDR3 spans 13 residues. The CDR3, as DNA: TGTGCCAGCAGTTTACACCAGGGGAGCGGCTACACCTTC. It codes for CASSLHQGSGYTF.

The chain employs TRBV5-1 and TRBJ2-1; no clear D. CDR1 and CDR2 from the germline V gene are SGHRS and YFSETQ. The CDR3 length is 12 residues. The ends were cut back, 3 bases at V and 9 bases at J, with 10 bases in the middle. CDR3 residues: CASSSEIREQFF. CDR3 bases: TGCGCCAGCAGCTCCGAGATTCGTGAGCAGTTCTTC.

The J gene is TRBJ1-1, the V gene TRBV15; D ambiguous. The V gene's germline CDR1 is LNHNV and CDR2 YYDKDF (reference sequence). The CDR3 is made up of 14 amino acids. V was clipped by 3 bases and J by 3 bases, with 11 bases between them. This CDR3 is CATSSGVQHTEAFF. CDR3 nucleotides: TGTGCCACCAGCAGCGGGGTCCAGCACACTGAAGCTTTCTTT. Full variable domain (outside the CDR3, taken from reference TRBV15 and TRBJ1-1): DAMVIQNPRYQVTQFGKPVTLSCSQTLNHNVMYWYQQKSSQAPKLLFHYYDKDFNNEADTPDNFQSRRPNTSFCFLDIRSPGLGDTAMYLCATSSGVQHTEAFFGQGTRLTVV.

The chain recombines TRBV7-2 with TRBJ2-5; TRBD1 matches at 8 bases. The CDR3 totals 12 residues. Trimming cost V 5 bases and J 5 bases; bases outside gene matches: 1. Germline V gene sequence: CDR1 SGHTA, CDR2 FQGNSA. CDR3 coding DNA: TGTGCCAGCAGCACAGGGGGGGAGACCCAGTACTTC. This encodes CASSTGGETQYF.

The V gene is TRBV5-1, the J gene TRBJ2-5; TRBD2 matches at 7 bases. The CDR3 loop spans 14 amino acids. Unmatched junction bases numbered 5, after V lost 4 bases and J lost 2 bases. Germline V gene data show CDR1 as SGHRS and CDR2 as YFSETQ. In nucleotides, the CDR3 is TGCGCCAGCAGCACCGGGAGGTCGCAAGAGACCCAGTACTTC. Protein product: CASSTGRSQETQYF.

This clone has a handful of counts. V usage is TRBV5-4 and J usage is TRBJ2-7, with TRBD2 as a possible D gene (5 bases). With 2 bases removed from V and 4 bases from J, the gap between germline ends came to 7 bases. Germline values: CDR1 SGHNT, CDR2 YYREEE (reference sequence). The CDR3 spans 12 residues. Here the CDR3 DNA reads TGTGCCAGCAGCTTTTCGGGGTACGAGCAGTACTTC. It is translated as CASSFSGYEQYF. The variable domain in full, with the rest retrieved from reference TRBV5-4 and TRBJ2-7, is ETGVTQSPTHLIKTRGQQVTLRCSSQSGHNTVSWYQQALGQGPQFIFQYYREEENGRGNFPPRFSGLQFPNYSSELNVNALELDDSALYLCASSFSGYEQYFGPGTRLTVT.

This clone was counted only a few times. Other DNA sequences in the same sample also yield this CDR3. The chain recombines TRBV11-2 with TRBJ1-1; perhaps TRBD1 as D (6 bases). Per germline, CDR1 SGHAT and CDR2 FQNNGV. V lost 2 bases and J 11 bases, leaving 12 bases between the germline ends. This CDR3 is 12 amino acids long. CDR3 in DNA: TGTGCCAGCAGCTTACAGGGGCTTGAGGCTTTCTTT. It codes for CASSLQGLEAFF.

This rearrangement joins TRBV3-1 (or the pseudogene TRBV3-2) to TRBJ2-5, with 8 bases fitting TRBD2. After removal of 4 bases from V and 4 bases from J, the junction contained 5 bases not matched to a gene. In germline, CDR1 is LGHDT, CDR2 YNNKEL (reference sequence). The CDR3 is 14 residues long. CDR3 bases: TGTGCCAGCAGCCGAAGAGCGGGAGTAGAGACCCAGTACTTC. It specifies CASSRRAGVETQYF.

This clone has ten or more counts. The CDR3 DNA follows: TGTGCCAGCAGTTCCGTTCAGGGTAACTACGAGCAGTACTTC. Translated: CASSSVQGNYEQYF. The rearrangement uses TRBV6-5 and TRBJ2-7; TRBD1 might be the D (5 bases). Germline V CDR1 and CDR2: MNHEY, SVGAGI. This CDR3 is 14 amino acids long. V lost 4 bases, J lost 3 bases, and 13 bases lay in between.

About this clone: Other DNA sequences of this sample code for an identical CDR3. The chain uses TRBV5-5 and TRBJ1-1; 9 bases are shared with TRBD1. Germline V gene data show CDR1 as SGHKS and CDR2 as YYEKEE (reference sequence). Trimming at V came to 5 bases and at J to 5 bases, leaving 7 bases not matched to a gene. The CDR3 is 14 amino acids. CDR3 DNA: TGTGCCAGCAGTTACAGGGGGCTGGGGACTGAAGCTTTCTTT. Translated: CASSYRGLGTEAFF.

The V gene is TRBV5-1, the J gene TRBJ2-1; 8 bases agree with TRBD2. V gave up 0 bases and J gave up 7 bases; unmatched junction bases: 6. CDR1 SGHRS and CDR2 YFSETQ come from the germline V gene. The CDR3 length is 15 residues. CDR3 nucleotides: TGCGCCAGCAGCTTGGCCAGCGGGAGTTCGAATGAGCAGTTCTTC. Encoded protein: CASSLASGSSNEQFF. Based on the CDR3 plus reference TRBV5-1 and TRBJ2-1, the full variable domain is KAGVTQTPRYLIKTRGQQVTLSCSPISGHRSVSWYQQTPGQGLQFLFEYFSETQRNKGNFPGRFSGRQFSNSRSEMNVSTLELGDSALYLCASSLASGSSNEQFFGPGTRLTVL.

This rearrangement joins TRBV2 to TRBJ1-6; D may be TRBD1 (6 bases). CDR3 length: 14 residues. The germline V gene encodes CDR1 SNHLY and CDR2 FYNNEI. Between the trimmed V and J ends, which lost 4 bases and 7 bases, there was a span of 11 bases. The CDR3 DNA sequence: TGTGCCAGCAGTGGGGGGCTGAACAATTCACCCCTCCACTTT. Translating it yields CASSGGLNNSPLHF.

This chain connects TRBV10-3 to TRBJ2-7, with 11 bases lining up with TRBD2. The V gene's germline CDR1 is ENHRY and CDR2 SYGVKD. This CDR3 region has 15 residues. V lost 6 bases to trimming and J lost 3 bases; unmatched junction nucleotides: 7. The CDR3 sequence: CAIRLTSGGLYEQYF. CDR3 DNA sequence: TGTGCCATCAGACTCACTAGCGGGGGCCTCTACGAGCAGTACTTC.

This clone was recorded a few times. The chain couples TRBV23-1 to TRBJ1-4; D gene uncertain. TRBV23-1 is filed as an ORF, its function uncertain. V dropped 7 bases and J dropped 0 bases, with 15 bases sitting between them. This CDR3 is built from 16 residues. This CDR3 reads CASTYLPLPTNEKLFF. DNA of the CDR3: TGCGCCAGCACCTACCTCCCCTTGCCAACTAATGAAAAACTGTTTTTT.

This chain uses TRBV12-2 with TRBJ2-7; the listed D gene, TRBD2, was not tested against the DNA. TRBV12-2 is a recognized pseudogene. The length of the CDR3 is 16 residues. The CDR3 region has the DNA TGTGCAAGTCGCTTAGCGCAAGCTAGCGGGGGCAACGAGCAGTACTTC. As protein: CASRLAQASGGNEQYF.

The chain recombines TRBV6-5 with TRBJ1-5; 9 positions match TRBD1. V lost 5 bases, J lost 3 bases, and 5 bases stayed unmatched. The germline gives CDR1 MNHEY, CDR2 SVGAGI. This CDR3 comprises 15 residues. Here the CDR3 reads CASSTDRGNNQPQHF. The CDR3 bases are TGTGCCAGCAGTACGGACAGGGGCAACAATCAGCCCCAGCATTTT.

This clone was detected only once. J is TRBJ2-1 and V is TRBV9; 7 positions agree with TRBD2. V lost 3 bases, J lost 6 bases, and 9 bases stayed unmatched. This CDR3 region has 15 residues. In germline, CDR1 is SGDLS, CDR2 YYNGEE. DNA of the CDR3: TGTGCCAGCAGCGCCGGACTAGTAGAGGTCAATGAGCAGTTCTTC. Translated, it gives CASSAGLVEVNEQFF.

The genes are TRBV5-1 and TRBJ1-2; D is perhaps TRBD1 (6 bases). CDR1 and CDR2 from the germline V gene are SGHRS and YFSETQ. CDR3 size: 15 residues. V shed 2 bases and J shed 1 base, with 12 bases lying between them. The CDR3 sequence: CASSLADSLNYGYTF. The CDR3 DNA sequence: TGCGCCAGCAGCTTAGCGGACAGCCTTAACTATGGCTACACCTTC.

In nucleotides, the CDR3 is TGTGCCAGCAGCTTAGAGGGGAACAGGGTCGGGGAGCTGTTTTTT. Protein: CASSLEGNRVGELFF. The rearrangement links TRBV7-9 to TRBJ2-2; possible D gene TRBD1, 6 bases. Deletions cut 1 base from V and 7 bases from J, with 13 bases between. The CDR3 totals 15 residues. The V gene's germline CDR1 is SEHNR and CDR2 FQNEAQ (reference sequence).